This T cell receptor beta chain stems from a study of shared clonotypes between healthy human individuals. CD45RO-negative, CCR7-selected cells formed the naive CD8 fraction, which excluded terminally differentiated effector memory CD45RA+ cells. With respect to this clone: Other DNA variants within this sample encode the same CDR3.

Libraries were prepared by immunoSEQ multiplex PCR; TCRdb keeps only in-frame clonotypes and omits some of them. The sample holds around 2,000,000 clones, around 93% seen once. The receptor comes from a young man in good health. Some clones in this sample may be carry-over from other donors' samples. Sequences were obtained from naive CD8+ T cells from PBMCs.

CDR3 DNA: TGTGCCAGCAGTTTGTACGGGGGCAATCAGCCCCAGCATTTT. It yields the protein CASSLYGGNQPQHF. This chain connects TRBV27 to TRBJ1-5; the D is unclear. This CDR3 contains 14 residues. CDR1 MNHEY and CDR2 SMNVEV come from the germline V gene (reference sequence). Trimming stripped 3 bases from V and 2 bases from J, with 8 bases between.